A single sample is the source of the 29 T cell receptor beta chains below, sequenced in a study of chemoradiotherapy in HPV16-positive cancers. Generated by immunoSEQ multiplex PCR, the TCRdb table keeps only in-frame clones and is missing some. Of approximately 10,000 clones listed, about 82% are singletons. The source material was blood, sampled from a patient who underwent chemoradiotherapy. All receptors derive from a human donor with HPV-associated anogenital cancer.

This clone was observed once. The CDR3 DNA sequence: TGCGCCAGCAGCCAAGGGTTGGTGGTGGGTGGCTACACCTTC. Its protein product is CASSQGLVVGGYTF. V gene TRBV4-1 combines with J gene TRBJ1-2; D remains unclear. The germline V gene encodes CDR1 MGHRA and CDR2 YSYEKL. The CDR3 sequence is 14 residues long. Trimming took off 1 base at V and 7 bases at J, with 13 bases between the two ends.

The chain uses TRBV9 and TRBJ2-3; D not certain. In germline, CDR1 is SGDLS, CDR2 YYNGEE. Trimming took 1 base from V and 2 from J, leaving 8 bases between them. The CDR3 covers 14 residues. CDR3 residues: CASSVLGDTDTQYF. In DNA, the CDR3 is TGTGCCAGCAGCGTACTCGGAGACACAGATACGCAGTATTTT.

This clone appeared a single time. This chain joins TRBV19 and TRBJ1-1; 8 positions agree with TRBD1. V lost 6 bases, J lost 1 base, and 4 bases stayed unmatched. Germline lookup yields CDR1 LNHDA and CDR2 SQIVND (reference sequence). The CDR3 is 14 amino acids. The CDR3 reads CASSQDRANTEAFF. The CDR3 bases are TGTGCCAGTAGCCAGGACAGGGCGAACACTGAAGCTTTCTTT. Combining the CDR3 with reference TRBV19 and TRBJ1-1 gives the whole variable domain DGGITQSPKYLFRKEGQNVTLSCEQNLNHDAMYWYRQDPGQGLRLIYYSQIVNDFQKGDIAEGYSVSREKKESFPLTVTSAQKNPTAFYLCASSQDRANTEAFFGQGTRLTVV.

The CDR3 nucleotides are TGCAGCGTAGGTAGCACTGAAGCTTTCTTT. Protein product: CSVGSTEAFF. The J gene is TRBJ1-1, the V gene TRBV29-1; D is undetermined. This CDR3 is 10 amino acids long. Trimming left V 6 bases short and J 4 bases short, with 6 bases between. Germline CDR1 reads SQVTM; CDR2 reads ANQGSEA.

The chain carries TRBV14 and TRBJ2-2; 9 nucleotides align to TRBD1. After removal of 4 bases from V and 5 bases from J, the junction contained 14 bases not matched to a gene. The CDR3 covers 18 residues. Per germline, CDR1 SGHDN and CDR2 FVKESK. DNA of the CDR3: TGTGCCAGCAGCCCCGGGACAGGGAGGGCTGTGAGAACCGGGGAGCTGTTTTTT. It encodes CASSPGTGRAVRTGELFF.

The V call is TRBV11-1, the J call TRBJ2-1, with TRBD1 identical over 10 bases. The CDR3 spans 15 residues. With V trimmed by 3 bases and J by 7 bases, 6 bases remained unmatched. Germline-derived CDR1 and CDR2 are SGHAT and FQDESV (reference sequence). The chain's CDR3 is CASSLTRTGGNEQFF. The CDR3 DNA follows: TGTGCCAGCAGCTTGACCCGGACAGGGGGGAATGAGCAGTTCTTC.

The chain carries TRBV30 and TRBJ1-5; D uncertain. V lost 0 bases to trimming and J lost 9 bases, with 15 bases between them. Germline CDR1 is GTSNPN and CDR2 is SVGIG (reference sequence). This CDR3 is built from 14 residues. CDR3 coding DNA: TGTGCCTGGAGTGTAGGGTCCTCTTTCTGGCCCCAGCATTTT. Translation gives CAWSVGSSFWPQHF.

V gene TRBV18 combines with J gene TRBJ2-3, with 8 bases fitting TRBD1. CDR3 length equals 20 residues. Trimming removed 0 bases from V and 0 bases from J; junction bases left unmatched: 14. The germline gives CDR1 KGHSH, CDR2 LQKENI. The chain's CDR3 is CASSPPLGDLQGASTDTQYF. CDR3 DNA: TGTGCCAGCTCACCACCGTTGGGAGATTTGCAGGGGGCTAGCACAGATACGCAGTATTTT.

CDR3 nucleotides: TGTGCCTCACGGGGGGGGTCCAAGTATGGCTACACCTTC. This translates into CASRGGSKYGYTF. The V call is TRBV6-6, the J call TRBJ1-2, with TRBD1 as a possible D gene (5 bases). CDR1 MNHNY and CDR2 SVGAGI come from the germline V gene (reference sequence). Trimming cost V 11 bases and J 5 bases, with 18 bases left between them. The CDR3 runs to 13 residues.

This clone has just one count. The chain carries TRBV5-4 and TRBJ2-1; either TRBD1 or TRBD2 may fit D (6 bases each). The CDR3 has 15 amino acids. Germline CDR1 SGHNT, CDR2 YYREEE (reference sequence). V was clipped by 4 bases and J by 5 bases, with 16 bases between them. DNA of the CDR3: TGTGCCAGCAGCCAAGGGGGGCCGGGGAACAATGAGCAGTTCTTC. Translating gives CASSQGGPGNNEQFF.

The J gene is TRBJ2-6, the V gene TRBV2; no reliable D call. The V end lost 4 bases, the J end lost 2 bases, and 3 bases lay between the germline ends. The V gene's germline CDR1 is SNHLY and CDR2 FYNNEI. This CDR3 has 13 amino acids. This chain's CDR3 is CASSGAGANVLTF. Here the CDR3 DNA reads TGTGCCAGCAGTGGAGCTGGGGCCAACGTCCTGACTTTC.

This chain joins TRBV7-9 and TRBJ1-2; weak D call: TRBD1 (5 bases). The germline V gene encodes CDR1 SEHNR and CDR2 FQNEAQ (reference sequence). The CDR3 length is 15 residues. V gave up 6 bases and J gave up 5 bases, with 19 bases separating them. In DNA form, the CDR3 reads TGTGCCAGCAGTCGGGACGTTAGATTCCCATATGGCTACACCTTC. As protein: CASSRDVRFPYGYTF.

This clone was recorded a few times. The chain has TRBV4-1 and TRBJ1-2, with D maybe TRBD1 (5 bases). The ends were cut back, 5 bases at V and 2 bases at J, with 15 bases in the middle. Germline-derived CDR1 and CDR2 are MGHRA and YSYEKL. The CDR3 runs 15 residues. CDR3 region: CASSSPGTGNYGYTF. The DNA for the CDR3 is TGCGCCAGCAGCAGTCCCGGGACGGGAAACTATGGCTACACCTTC.

The gene calls are TRBV7-3 and TRBJ2-5; the match to TRBD2 covers 8 bases. The CDR3 length is 15 residues. The J segment lost 1 base and the V segment lost 2 bases, leaving 3 bases of the junction unmatched. Germline loops: CDR1 SGHTA, CDR2 FQGTGA. The CDR3 loop is CASSLGGGLQETQYF. The CDR3 nucleotides read TGTGCCAGCAGCTTAGGCGGGGGGCTCCAAGAGACCCAGTACTTC.

The V call is TRBV6-5, the J call TRBJ2-1, with D perhaps assigned TRBD1 or TRBD2 (5 bases each). The CDR3 is made up of 13 amino acids. V was pared by 5 bases and J by 9 bases, with 14 bases between. Germline values: CDR1 MNHEY, CDR2 SVGAGI. This CDR3 reads CASSLAQRGEQFF. The CDR3 DNA follows: TGTGCCAGCAGTCTCGCCCAGAGGGGTGAGCAGTTCTTC.

This chain connects TRBV2 to TRBJ2-2; D might be TRBD2 (5 bases). The V end lost 6 bases, the J end lost 1 base, and 9 bases lay between the germline ends. CDR1 and CDR2 from the germline V gene are SNHLY and FYNNEI. This CDR3 region has 14 residues. This chain's CDR3 is CASRAGMNTGELFF. The CDR3 coding sequence is TGTGCCAGCAGGGCCGGGATGAACACCGGGGAGCTGTTTTTT.

The genes are TRBV29-1 and TRBJ1-2; 7 nucleotides match TRBD1. Germline trimming cut 4 bases from V and 7 bases from J; bases unmatched to any gene: 15. The CDR3 covers 15 residues. CDR1 and CDR2 (germline): SQVTM, ANQGSEA. The CDR3 region has the DNA TGCAGCGTTGGGGCCGGGACAGATTTCGGGGGTGGCTACACCTTC. Protein sequence: CSVGAGTDFGGGYTF. The full variable domain, in which reference TRBV29-1 and TRBJ1-2 provide the parts outside the CDR3, is SAVISQKPSRDICQRGTSLTIQCQVDSQVTMMFWYRQQPGQSLTLIATANQGSEATYESGFVIDKFPISRPNLTFSTLTVSNMSPEDSSIYLCSVGAGTDFGGGYTFGSGTRLTVV.

V usage is TRBV10-3 and J usage is TRBJ2-1; 14 bases fit TRBD2. The germline gives CDR1 ENHRY, CDR2 SYGVKD. With V trimmed by 7 bases and J by 9 bases, 5 bases remained unmatched. This CDR3 has 14 residues. The CDR3 bases are TGTGCCATCAAGACTAGCGGGGGGGCCGCTGAGCAGTTCTTC. Translated: CAIKTSGGAAEQFF.

The rearrangement links TRBV7-2 to TRBJ2-7, with TRBD2 as a possible D gene (6 bases). The CDR3 spans 13 residues. Germline CDR1 is SGHTA and CDR2 is FQGNSA. Trimming removed 3 bases at V and 1 base at J, with 7 bases between. The CDR3 reads CASSLAGSYEQYF. For the CDR3, the DNA is TGTGCCAGCAGCTTGGCGGGATCCTACGAGCAGTACTTC.

The chain recombines TRBV10-1 with TRBJ2-3; no reliable D call. V lost 6 bases to trimming and J lost 1 base, with 11 bases between them. This CDR3 region has 14 residues. Germline values: CDR1 WNHNN, CDR2 SYGVQD (reference sequence). The CDR3 spells CASSTSSRTDTQYF. CDR3 nucleotide sequence: TGCGCCAGCAGCACTTCCAGCCGCACAGATACGCAGTATTTT.

The chain links TRBV21-1 to TRBJ2-3. TRBV21-1 is assigned pseudogene status. The CDR3 covers 16 residues. CDR3 region: CASSIGLKVHTDTQYF. DNA for the CDR3: TGTGCCAGCAGCATTGGCCTCAAGGTACACACAGATACGCAGTATTTT.

The chain links TRBV6-6 to TRBJ1-1, with 10 bases that match TRBD1. Trimming cost V 6 bases and J 4 bases; bases outside gene matches: 2. Germline values: CDR1 MNHNY, CDR2 SVGAGI (reference sequence). This CDR3 has 13 amino acids. The CDR3 nucleotides are TGTGCCAGCAGGGGACAGGGGAGCACTGAAGCTTTCTTT. Residues: CASRGQGSTEAFF.

This chain links TRBV5-4 with TRBJ1-2; D is unresolved. Trimming pared 1 base from V and 4 bases from J, leaving 11 bases between. The CDR3 has 14 residues. The germline CDR1 and CDR2 sequences are SGHNT and YYREEE (reference sequence). CDR3 DNA: TGTGCCAGCAGCTTGATCGAGGGAAGCTATGGCTACACCTTC. Amino acids: CASSLIEGSYGYTF.

The genes are TRBV7-9 and TRBJ2-7, with TRBD1 matching over 7 bases. V lost 5 bases, J lost 0 bases, and 4 bases stayed unmatched. Germline V gene lookup returns CDR1 SEHNR and CDR2 FQNEAQ (reference sequence). This CDR3 spans 14 amino acids. CDR3 residues: CASSPGTVSYEQYF. The DNA for the CDR3 is TGTGCCAGCAGCCCAGGGACAGTCTCCTACGAGCAGTACTTC.

This clone was counted a single time. The rearrangement joins TRBV7-6 to TRBJ1-2; D not resolved. This CDR3 has 14 residues. The germline V gene encodes CDR1 SGHVS and CDR2 FNYEAQ. Trimming took off 1 base at V and 3 bases at J, with 9 bases between the two ends. CDR3 sequence reads: CASSLGAQHYGYTF. CDR3 sequence (DNA): TGTGCCAGCAGCTTAGGCGCCCAGCACTATGGCTACACCTTC.

This chain connects TRBV12-5 to TRBJ1-1, with TRBD1 as a possible D gene (5 bases). Germline lookup yields CDR1 LGHNT and CDR2 FRNRAP. The CDR3 is 13 residues long. Trimming removed 3 bases from V and 7 bases from J, with 12 bases in between. The CDR3 nucleotides are TGTGCTAGTGGTTTTCTCTCAAGGGGTGAAGCTTTCTTT. Residues: CASGFLSRGEAFF.

The sample holds a few counts of this clone. The CDR3, as DNA: TGTGCCAGCAGCCTGCATAGGGACAGGGGGACCCAGTACTTC. Translating gives CASSLHRDRGTQYF. V and J are TRBV25-1 and TRBJ2-5; 10 bases are shared with TRBD1. The germline V gene has CDR1 MGHDK and CDR2 SYGVNS. V lost 6 bases and J lost 7; bases outside the gene matches: 8. The CDR3 sequence is 14 residues long.

The genes are TRBV6-1 and TRBJ2-1; the match to TRBD2 covers 8 bases. Germline values: CDR1 MNHNS, CDR2 SASEGT. This CDR3 has 17 amino acids. V shed 0 bases and J 4 bases; nucleotides not matched to a gene: 8. In DNA form, the CDR3 reads TGTGCCAGCAGTGAAGCCCCAGCGGGGGCCCTTTACAATGAGCAGTTCTTC. It is translated as CASSEAPAGALYNEQFF.

The V gene is TRBV2, the J gene TRBJ2-4, with a weak D call TRBD2 (6 bases). The CDR3 has 14 residues. Trimming stripped 4 bases from V and 7 bases from J, with 14 bases between. Germline CDR1 is SNHLY and CDR2 is FYNNEI. The CDR3 nucleotides read TGTGCCAGCAGTGTCTATTACCGGGAGAACATTCAGTACTTC. It encodes CASSVYYRENIQYF. The variable domain in full, completed from reference TRBV2 and TRBJ2-4, reads EPEVTQTPSHQVTQMGQEVILRCVPISNHLYFYWYRQILGQKVEFLVSFYNNEISEKSEIFDDQFSVERPDGSNFTLKIRSTKLEDSAMYFCASSVYYRENIQYFGAGTRLSVL.